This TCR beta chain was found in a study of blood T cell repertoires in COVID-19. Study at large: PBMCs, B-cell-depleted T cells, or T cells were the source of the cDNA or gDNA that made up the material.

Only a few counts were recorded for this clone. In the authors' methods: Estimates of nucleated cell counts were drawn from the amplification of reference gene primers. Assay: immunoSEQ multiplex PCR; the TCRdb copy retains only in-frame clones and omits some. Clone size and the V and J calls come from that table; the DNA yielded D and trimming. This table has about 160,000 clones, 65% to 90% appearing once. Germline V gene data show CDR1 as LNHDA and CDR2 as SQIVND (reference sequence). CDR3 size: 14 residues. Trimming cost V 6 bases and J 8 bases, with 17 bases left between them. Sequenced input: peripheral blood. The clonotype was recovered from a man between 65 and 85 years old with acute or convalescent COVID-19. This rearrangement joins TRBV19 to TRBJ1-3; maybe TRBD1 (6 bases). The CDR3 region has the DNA TGTGCCAGTAGCAAAAGGGGGTTCGGTGACACCATATATTTT. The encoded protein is CASSKRGFGDTIYF. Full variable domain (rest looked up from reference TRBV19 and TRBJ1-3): DGGITQSPKYLFRKEGQNVTLSCEQNLNHDAMYWYRQDPGQGLRLIYYSQIVNDFQKGDIAEGYSVSREKKESFPLTVTSAQKNPTAFYLCASSKRGFGDTIYFGEGSWLTVV.